The 7 T cell receptor beta chains listed next were all sequenced from one sample in a study of identifying expanded T cells in peripheral blood. Sequencing used immunoSEQ multiplex PCR; TCRdb keeps in-frame clones, though not all of them. The data hold around 100,000 clones, with approximately 88% observed a single time. Sequencing was performed on blood. The source of these receptors is a person between 18 and 75 years old in good health.

This chain joins TRBV9 and TRBJ1-2, with 7 positions matching TRBD1. CDR1 is SGDLS and CDR2 is YYNGEE in the germline V gene. The CDR3 has 18 amino acids. Trimming removed 0 bases from V and 0 bases from J; junction bases left unmatched: 11. CDR3: CASSVDLADRPSNYGYTF. CDR3 DNA sequence: TGTGCCAGCAGCGTAGACCTCGCGGACAGGCCGTCTAACTATGGCTACACCTTC. Drawing the rest from reference TRBV9 and TRBJ1-2, the complete variable domain is DSGVTQTPKHLITATGQRVTLRCSPRSGDLSVYWYQQSLDQGLQFLIQYYNGEERAKGNILERFSAQQFPDLHSELNLSSLELGDSALYFCASSVDLADRPSNYGYTFGSGTRLTVV.

The rearrangement joins TRBV6-6 to TRBJ1-3; unclear D gene. CDR1 MNHNY and CDR2 SVGAGI come from the germline V gene (reference sequence). Trimming took 5 bases from V and 4 from J, leaving 6 bases between them. The CDR3 runs to 12 residues. CDR3 coding DNA: TGTGCCAGCAGTCCCCTCGGAAACACCATATATTTT. Translation: CASSPLGNTIYF.

The CDR3 spells CASSFRITSTDTQYF. In DNA form, the CDR3 reads TGTGCCAGCAGTTTTCGGATTACTAGCACAGATACGCAGTATTTT. This chain uses TRBV27 with TRBJ2-3; D not resolved. Germline CDR1 and CDR2: MNHEY and SMNVEV (reference sequence). V lost 3 bases and J lost 0, with 10 bases in between. The CDR3 consists of 15 residues.

This chain connects TRBV5-1 to TRBJ2-7; TRBD1 might be the D (5 bases). The V and J ends lost 0 bases and 1 base respectively, with 8 bases between them. The CDR3 length is 14 residues. Germline CDR1 and CDR2: SGHRS and YFSETQ. The CDR3 region is CASSLEAGSYEQYF. The DNA of the CDR3 is TGCGCCAGCAGCTTGGAGGCAGGGTCCTACGAGCAGTACTTC.

This CDR3 is CASSAGNLFHGYTF. DNA for the CDR3: TGCGCCAGCAGTGCCGGGAACCTCTTTCATGGCTACACCTTC. The chain combines TRBV10-1 with TRBJ1-2; no clear D. Germline CDR1 and CDR2: WNHNN and SYGVQD (reference sequence). The CDR3 contains 14 residues. With 4 bases removed from V and 6 bases from J, the gap between germline ends came to 15 bases.

The V and J genes are TRBV30 and TRBJ1-2, with TRBD1 as a possible D gene (5 bases). V was trimmed by 1 base and J by 6 bases, leaving 15 bases between them. CDR1 GTSNPN and CDR2 SVGIG come from the germline V gene (reference sequence). The CDR3 sequence is 14 residues long. The CDR3 region is CAWSGMEGIDGYTF. The CDR3 nucleotides are TGTGCCTGGAGTGGGATGGAGGGGATTGATGGCTACACCTTC.

This rearrangement joins TRBV7-6 to TRBJ2-2; possible D gene TRBD1, 6 bases. V was clipped by 4 bases and J by 4 bases, with 10 bases between them. The CDR3 is 14 amino acids. CDR1 is SGHVS, CDR2 FNYEAQ, per germline. This CDR3 reads CASSSSGVTGELFF. The CDR3 region has the DNA TGTGCCAGCAGCTCTTCAGGGGTCACCGGGGAGCTGTTTTTT.